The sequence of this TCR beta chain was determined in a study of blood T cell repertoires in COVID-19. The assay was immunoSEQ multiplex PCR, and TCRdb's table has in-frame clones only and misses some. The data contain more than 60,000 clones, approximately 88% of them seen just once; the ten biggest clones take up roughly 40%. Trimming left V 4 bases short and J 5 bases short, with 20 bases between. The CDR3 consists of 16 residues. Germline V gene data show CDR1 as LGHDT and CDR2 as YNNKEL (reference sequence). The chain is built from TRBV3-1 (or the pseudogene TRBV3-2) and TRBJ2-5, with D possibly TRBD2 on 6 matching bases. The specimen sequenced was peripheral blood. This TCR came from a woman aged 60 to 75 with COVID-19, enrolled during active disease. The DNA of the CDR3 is TGTGCCAGCAGCCCGGAGGGGCGCCTAGCTGGGGAGACCCAGTACTTC. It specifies CASSPEGRLAGETQYF.